This T cell receptor beta chain was sequenced during a study of immune evolution from preneoplasia to lung adenocarcinoma. Findings and caveats of the study: Top clone frequencies peaked in normal lung, apparently declining through invasive adenocarcinoma.

This clone was found once. Its antigen is not identified. V gave up 6 bases and J gave up 2 bases, with 10 bases separating them. Germline-derived CDR1 and CDR2 are SNHLY and FYNNEI. This CDR3 region has 13 residues. The protocol was immunoSEQ multiplex PCR, while the TCRdb copy is restricted to in-frame clones and leaves out a portion. The data show several thousand clones, about 80% seen once. Sequencing used FFPE adjacent normal lung tissue. The TCR sequence derives from a person aged 60 to 80 with lung adenocarcinoma. This chain uses TRBV2 with TRBJ2-5; no clear D. CDR3 in amino acids: CASSDQVQETQYF. CDR3 sequence (DNA): TGTGCCAGCAGCGACCAGGTACAAGAGACCCAGTACTTC. The full variable domain, its missing parts supplied by reference TRBV2 and TRBJ2-5, is EPEVTQTPSHQVTQMGQEVILRCVPISNHLYFYWYRQILGQKVEFLVSFYNNEISEKSEIFDDQFSVERPDGSNFTLKIRSTKLEDSAMYFCASSDQVQETQYFGPGTRLLVL.